This TCR beta chain was recovered during a study of cytomegalovirus exposure and HLA in healthy donors. The wider study: HLA-typed donors contributed 80 million to 85 million unique TCRs, which were held in an early data release. Study-level results: Donors were assumed by presence/absence analyses to have roughly uniform sequencing depth.

CDR1 SGDLS and CDR2 YYNGEE come from the germline V gene. Trimming took 2 bases from V and 8 from J; bases not matched to a gene: 10. This CDR3 has 15 amino acids. PCR employed 60 Vbeta and 13 Jbeta primers. Assay: immunoSEQ multiplex PCR; the TCRdb copy retains only in-frame clones and omits some. The repertoire holds fewer than 50,000 clones, with approximately 66% as singletons. On this clone itself: Its antigen is unknown.

The chain joins TRBV9 to TRBJ1-2, with TRBD1 matching over 9 bases. The source is a man aged 45-65 years in good health and CMV-seropositive. The sample consisted of PBMCs. The CDR3 here is CASSVGSRTGVGYTF. CDR3 DNA sequence: TGTGCCAGCAGCGTCGGGTCCCGGACAGGGGTCGGCTACACCTTC.